These 14 T cell receptor beta chains were sequenced from one sample in a study of blood T cell repertoires in COVID-19. Assay used: immunoSEQ multiplex PCR; TCRdb lists only in-frame clones, some missing. The table records some 150,000 clones, approximately 81% of them present only once. Specimen: peripheral blood. All receptors derive from a woman in her sixties or seventies with active or convalescent COVID-19.

This clone appeared a single time. The rearrangement joins TRBV11-3 to TRBJ2-3, with TRBD1 as a possible D gene (5 bases). Trimming took 1 base from V and 2 from J, leaving 10 bases between them. Germline CDR1 is SGHNT and CDR2 is YENEEA. The CDR3 is made up of 15 amino acids. The CDR3 spells CASSLGPGSTDTQYF. The DNA of the CDR3 is TGTGCCAGCAGCTTAGGACCAGGGTCCACAGATACGCAGTATTTT.

The chain combines TRBV29-1 with TRBJ2-1, with D unresolved. Looked up from germline, CDR1 is SQVTM and CDR2 is ANQGSEA. CDR3 size: 13 residues. V lost 4 bases to trimming and J lost 0 bases, with 7 bases between them. The CDR3 protein is CSVAGYSYNEQFF. In DNA form, the CDR3 reads TGCAGCGTTGCAGGTTACTCCTACAATGAGCAGTTCTTC.

The sample holds a few counts of this clone. The chain links TRBV3-1 (or the pseudogene TRBV3-2) to TRBJ2-3; no reliable D call. The CDR3 is 16 residues long. V lost 0 bases and J lost 2, with 12 bases in between. CDR1 and CDR2 from the germline V gene are LGHDT and YNNKEL (reference sequence). CDR3 coding DNA: TGTGCCAGCAGCCAAGATCAAGAGTATCCCACAGATACGCAGTATTTT. This gives the protein CASSQDQEYPTDTQYF.

The rearrangement links TRBV5-1 to TRBJ2-5, with 7 positions matching TRBD1. Germline assignment: CDR1 SGHRS and CDR2 YFSETQ. V was pared by 5 bases and J by 1 base, with 17 bases of the junction left unmatched. The CDR3 is made up of 18 amino acids. CDR3 bases: TGCGCCAGCAGTCCCCGGTGGGGTCAGGGGGTAATCCAAGAGACCCAGTACTTC. Encoded protein: CASSPRWGQGVIQETQYF.

The rearrangement joins TRBV7-9 to TRBJ1-4, with a tentative D call TRBD1 (6 bases). There are 15 residues in the CDR3. Germline assignment: CDR1 SEHNR and CDR2 FQNEAQ (reference sequence). Trimming removed 1 base from V and 8 bases from J, with 14 bases in between. The CDR3 spells CASSLEGGVKEKLFF. CDR3 nucleotide sequence: TGTGCCAGCAGCTTAGAAGGGGGAGTTAAGGAAAAACTGTTTTTT.

This chain joins TRBV9 and TRBJ2-1; 8 bases match TRBD2. CDR3 length: 15 amino acids. The V segment lost 0 bases and the J segment 5 bases; nucleotides outside the gene matches: 4. Germline lookup yields CDR1 SGDLS and CDR2 YYNGEE. The CDR3 DNA is TGTGCCAGCAGCGTAGCGGGAGGGTTCCACAATGAGCAGTTCTTC. Its translation: CASSVAGGFHNEQFF.

The chain combines TRBV18 with TRBJ1-2; tentative D call: TRBD1 (5 bases). Trimming pared 4 bases from V and 4 bases from J, leaving 16 bases between. Germline-derived CDR1 and CDR2 are KGHSH and LQKENI. The CDR3 has 15 residues. The CDR3 loop is CASSQRQPVIYGYTF. In DNA, the CDR3 is TGTGCCAGCTCACAGAGACAGCCTGTAATCTATGGCTACACCTTC.

Only a few counts were recorded for this clone. V gene TRBV4-1 combines with J gene TRBJ1-1; D is possibly TRBD1 (5 bases). Per germline, CDR1 MGHRA and CDR2 YSYEKL. V was pared by 4 bases and J by 8 bases, with 14 bases between. The CDR3 is made up of 13 amino acids. The CDR3 region has the DNA TGCGCCAGCAGCCTACGCAGGGAGGGCGAAGCTTTCTTT. It specifies CASSLRREGEAFF.

Of note for this clone: Within the sample, other DNA sequences also encode this same CDR3. The chain uses TRBV28 and TRBJ2-1; TRBD2 matches 8 bases. Germline lookup yields CDR1 MDHEN and CDR2 SYDVKM. The CDR3 is 22 residues long. With V trimmed by 6 bases and J by 5 bases, 30 bases remained unmatched. This chain's CDR3 is CASRFPSRVGRGVGRENNEQFF. CDR3 nucleotide sequence: TGTGCCAGCAGGTTTCCATCCAGGGTGGGGCGGGGGGTGGGGCGGGAGAACAATGAGCAGTTCTTC.

The chain combines TRBV6-6 with TRBJ2-2, with TRBD2 identical over 9 bases. This CDR3 comprises 15 residues. Germline CDR1 reads MNHNY; CDR2 reads SVGAGI (reference sequence). J lost 3 bases, V lost 6 bases, and 5 bases had no gene match. The CDR3 loop reads CASRPGLAYTGELFF. In nucleotides, the CDR3 is TGTGCCAGCAGACCGGGACTAGCCTACACCGGGGAGCTGTTTTTT.

This clone was picked up a small number of times. V and J are TRBV2 and TRBJ2-7; D uncertain. Germline-derived CDR1 and CDR2 are SNHLY and FYNNEI. The germline V and J ends were trimmed by 3 bases and 4 bases, with 4 bases remaining between them. The CDR3 consists of 11 residues. In DNA form, the CDR3 reads TGTGCCAGCAGTGACCAGTACGAGCAGTACGTC. This encodes CASSDQYEQYV.

The rearrangement uses TRBV7-9 and TRBJ2-1, with TRBD2 as a possible D gene (6 bases). The CDR3 runs to 14 residues. Trimming shortened V by 5 bases and J by 6 bases, and 14 bases separated the two germline ends. Germline V gene sequence: CDR1 SEHNR, CDR2 FQNEAQ (reference sequence). Written as DNA, the CDR3 is TGTGCCAGCAGCCCCGGGACTCCCGGCAATGAGCAGTTCTTC. Protein sequence: CASSPGTPGNEQFF.

The chain carries TRBV19 and TRBJ2-3; 10 nucleotides align to TRBD1. This CDR3 is 16 amino acids long. Germline V CDR1 and CDR2: LNHDA, SQIVND (reference sequence). V trimming: 4 bases; J trimming: 1 base; junction bases outside the gene matches: 5. The CDR3 DNA reads as TGTGCCAGTAGTAGACCCGGGACAGGGGGCACAGATACGCAGTATTTT. Translating gives CASSRPGTGGTDTQYF. Variable domain in full (rest from reference TRBV19 and TRBJ2-3): DGGITQSPKYLFRKEGQNVTLSCEQNLNHDAMYWYRQDPGQGLRLIYYSQIVNDFQKGDIAEGYSVSREKKESFPLTVTSAQKNPTAFYLCASSRPGTGGTDTQYFGPGTRLTVL.

The rearrangement uses TRBV5-1 and TRBJ1-1; D uncertain. V lost 3 bases to trimming and J lost 5 bases, with 14 bases between them. This CDR3 comprises 14 residues. Germline-derived CDR1 and CDR2 are SGHRS and YFSETQ. Here the CDR3 reads CASSSPGRGTEAFF. In DNA, the CDR3 is TGCGCCAGCAGCTCACCGGGCCGAGGGACTGAAGCTTTCTTT.